This T cell receptor (beta chain) comes out of a study of regulatory T cells in long-lasting Graves disease. Researchers made TCR beta libraries by using iRepertoire HTBI primers and running Arm-PCR on CDR3 regions. MiXCR, run by TCRdb on the multiplex PCR reads, gives a single entry per CDR3 protein. The data contain roughly 500,000 distinct CDR3 sequences, roughly 14% of them seen just once; the ten biggest clones take up roughly a tenth. Time point meaning: newly diagnosed GD, antithyroid drugs for less than 3 months. Construction of the TCR library relied on RNA isolated from PBMCs. This clonotype was seen repeatedly, ten times or more. Trimming cost V 0 bases and J 8 bases, with 17 bases left between them. The length of the CDR3 is 16 residues. Germline CDR1 and CDR2: MNHEY and SVGEGT. These same data were also listed under a study on T cells in Graves' hyperthyroidism and ophthalmopathy.

This clonotype originated in a man aged 25 to 45 with Graves disease. The chain is built from TRBV6-2 or TRBV6-3 and TRBJ2-1; D perhaps matches TRBD2 (6 bases). The input for sequencing was peripheral blood mononuclear cells (PBMCs), taken at new diagnosis, from a patient treated with antithyroid drugs. The CDR3 sequence: CASSYSIADLRDEQFF. The CDR3 nucleotides read TGTGCCAGCAGTTACTCTATAGCGGACCTGCGGGATGAGCAGTTCTTC.